This entry lists 16 T cell receptor beta chains sequenced from one sample in a study of PD-L1 blockade in urothelial cancer. Described time point: pretreatment peripheral blood. The data were produced by immunoSEQ multiplex PCR, yet TCRdb's version contains in-frame clones alone and is incomplete. The table includes tens of thousands of clones, roughly 77% detected once. This material consisted of PBMCs, taken around atezolizumab (anti-PD-L1) treatment. The receptors shown here come from a man aged 70-80 years with urothelial cancer.

This clone was counted only a few times. This sequence joins TRBV5-6 and TRBJ1-2, with TRBD1 as a possible D gene (6 bases). Germline V gene data show CDR1 as SGHDT and CDR2 as YYEEEE. The CDR3 runs 13 residues. V shed 1 base and J shed 7 bases, with 11 bases lying between them. The CDR3 is CASSLRGFAGYTF. The CDR3, as DNA: TGTGCCAGCAGCTTGAGGGGGTTTGCTGGCTACACCTTC.

The chain couples TRBV9 to TRBJ2-1, with TRBD2 as a possible D gene (7 bases). V dropped 2 bases and J dropped 7 bases, with 16 bases sitting between them. Germline lookup yields CDR1 SGDLS and CDR2 YYNGEE. CDR3 size: 15 residues. The CDR3 is CASSVGGGEENEQFF. The CDR3 DNA reads TGTGCCAGCAGCGTTGGCGGGGGCGAGGAAAATGAGCAGTTCTTC.

The J gene is TRBJ2-7, the V gene TRBV2, with D unclear. Germline V gives CDR1 SNHLY, CDR2 FYNNEI. The CDR3 covers 12 residues. Deletions cut 2 bases from V and 4 bases from J, with 6 bases between. CDR3: CASSETDYEQYF. The CDR3 nucleotides are TGTGCCAGCAGTGAAACTGATTACGAGCAGTACTTC.

This clone was found a few times. The V gene is TRBV28, the J gene TRBJ2-7; tentatively, D is TRBD1 (6 bases). Germline V gene sequence: CDR1 MDHEN, CDR2 SYDVKM. Between the trimmed V and J ends, which lost 4 bases and 1 base, there was a span of 11 bases. This CDR3 comprises 14 residues. The CDR3 sequence is CASSWDTGSYEQYF. The CDR3 DNA reads as TGTGCCAGCAGTTGGGACACCGGATCCTACGAGCAGTACTTC.

The V call is TRBV9, the J call TRBJ2-7, with a possible D match to TRBD1 (6 bases). With 3 bases removed from V and 8 bases from J, the gap between germline ends came to 15 bases. The germline V gene has CDR1 SGDLS and CDR2 YYNGEE. The CDR3 is 13 amino acids. CDR3 DNA sequence: TGTGCCAGCAGCGACCCGTCAGGGGCCCAGCAGTACTTC. Protein sequence: CASSDPSGAQQYF.

The chain employs TRBV15 and TRBJ2-3; the match to TRBD1 covers 7 bases. The CDR3 consists of 16 residues. Germline-derived CDR1 and CDR2 are LNHNV and YYDKDF (reference sequence). Trimming removed 2 bases from V and 5 bases from J; junction bases left unmatched: 10. The CDR3 loop is CATSRSRVGGGDTQYF. DNA for the CDR3: TGTGCCACCAGCAGATCCCGGGTAGGGGGCGGAGATACGCAGTATTTT.

The rearrangement links TRBV7-2 to TRBJ2-1; the match to TRBD2 covers 9 bases. Germline V gene sequence: CDR1 SGHTA, CDR2 FQGNSA. The trim removed 5 bases at V and 3 bases at J, leaving 5 bases unmatched. CDR3 length: 15 residues. CDR3 region: CASSPGTSLYNEQFF. DNA for the CDR3: TGTGCCAGCAGCCCCGGGACTAGCCTCTACAATGAGCAGTTCTTC.

This clone was found once. The gene calls are TRBV7-9 and TRBJ1-4, with D tentatively TRBD1 (5 bases). CDR1 is SEHNR and CDR2 is FQNEAQ in the germline V gene (reference sequence). The CDR3 runs to 14 residues. V gave up 6 bases and J gave up 7 bases, with 15 bases separating them. In nucleotides, the CDR3 is TGTGCCAGCAGATCGCAGGGAAAGGGTGAAAAACTGTTTTTT. It is translated as CASRSQGKGEKLFF.

This clone was seen more than once but under ten times. The chain joins TRBV29-1 to TRBJ1-1; no clear D. Trimming cost V 4 bases and J 2 bases, with 8 bases left between them. Germline V gene data show CDR1 as SQVTM and CDR2 as ANQGSEA. The CDR3 is 12 residues long. CDR3 DNA sequence: TGCAGCGTTGTAACGGGAAACACTGAAGCTTTCTTT. This translates into CSVVTGNTEAFF.

V and J are TRBV11-3 and TRBJ1-2, with D unresolved. V lost 5 bases and J lost 6, with 16 bases in between. From germline, CDR1 is SGHNT and CDR2 YENEEA. This CDR3 has 14 residues. CDR3 DNA sequence: TGTGCCAGCAGCCTAAACTCGGATAGCCATGGCTACACCTTC. Amino acid sequence: CASSLNSDSHGYTF.

This clone was found a few times. This sequence joins TRBV7-9 and TRBJ1-4, with a weak D call TRBD1 (6 bases). Germline V gives CDR1 SEHNR, CDR2 FQNEAQ (reference sequence). The CDR3 has 16 residues. V was trimmed by 5 bases and J by 8 bases, leaving 21 bases between them. The CDR3 here is CASSVNTGNGGEKLFF. The CDR3 DNA follows: TGTGCCAGCAGCGTAAACACAGGGAACGGAGGAGAAAAACTGTTTTTT. The whole variable domain, remainder taken from reference TRBV7-9 and TRBJ1-4, is DTGVSQNPRHKITKRGQNVTFRCDPISEHNRLYWYRQTLGQGPEFLTYFQNEAQLEKSRLLSDRFSAERPKGSFSTLEIQRTEQGDSAMYLCASSVNTGNGGEKLFFGSGTQLSVL.

This clone was counted a few times. V gene TRBV14 combines with J gene TRBJ2-7, with TRBD2 matching 12 bases. V dropped 4 bases and J dropped 6; count of bases not matched to a gene: 4. The CDR3 has 14 amino acids. The germline V gene has CDR1 SGHDN and CDR2 FVKESK. CDR3 sequence reads: CASSPTSGSFEQYF. CDR3 sequence (DNA): TGTGCCAGCAGCCCGACTAGCGGGAGTTTCGAGCAGTACTTC.

The chain couples TRBV5-4 to TRBJ2-5, with D perhaps TRBD1 (7 bases). V was pared by 2 bases and J by 5 bases, with 10 bases between. The CDR3 runs to 13 residues. Germline V CDR1 and CDR2: SGHNT, YYREEE (reference sequence). The CDR3 here is CASSFRGRETQYF. Written as DNA, the CDR3 is TGTGCCAGCAGCTTCAGGGGGAGGGAGACCCAGTACTTC. Supplemented by reference TRBV5-4 and TRBJ2-5, the full variable domain reads ETGVTQSPTHLIKTRGQQVTLRCSSQSGHNTVSWYQQALGQGPQFIFQYYREEENGRGNFPPRFSGLQFPNYSSELNVNALELDDSALYLCASSFRGRETQYFGPGTRLLVL.

This clone was recorded at least ten times. V usage is TRBV7-2 and J usage is TRBJ2-7; TRBD1 aligns across 10 bases. Trimming removed 5 bases from V and 5 bases from J; junction bases left unmatched: 9. Germline V gene sequence: CDR1 SGHTA, CDR2 FQGNSA. The CDR3 runs 15 residues. CDR3 nucleotides: TGTGCCAGCAGCACGCCCCGGGACAGGGGAAACGAGCAGTACTTC. It translates to CASSTPRDRGNEQYF.

This clone was detected only a few times. The chain carries TRBV9 and TRBJ2-7; no clear D. V lost 2 bases to trimming and J lost 3 bases, with 6 bases between them. This CDR3 region has 12 residues. CDR1 is SGDLS, CDR2 YYNGEE, per germline. In DNA, the CDR3 is TGTGCCAGCAGCGTGAACTACTACGAGCAGTACTTC. Protein sequence: CASSVNYYEQYF.

The V call is TRBV9, the J call TRBJ2-1, with 14 bases identical to TRBD2. Trimming cost V 1 base and J 9 bases; bases outside gene matches: 3. Germline values: CDR1 SGDLS, CDR2 YYNGEE. This CDR3 comprises 15 residues. The CDR3 here is CASSVSGTSGSEQFF. As DNA, the CDR3 is TGTGCCAGCAGCGTATCCGGGACTAGCGGGAGTGAGCAGTTCTTC. Variable domain in full (rest from reference TRBV9 and TRBJ2-1): DSGVTQTPKHLITATGQRVTLRCSPRSGDLSVYWYQQSLDQGLQFLIQYYNGEERAKGNILERFSAQQFPDLHSELNLSSLELGDSALYFCASSVSGTSGSEQFFGPGTRLTVL.